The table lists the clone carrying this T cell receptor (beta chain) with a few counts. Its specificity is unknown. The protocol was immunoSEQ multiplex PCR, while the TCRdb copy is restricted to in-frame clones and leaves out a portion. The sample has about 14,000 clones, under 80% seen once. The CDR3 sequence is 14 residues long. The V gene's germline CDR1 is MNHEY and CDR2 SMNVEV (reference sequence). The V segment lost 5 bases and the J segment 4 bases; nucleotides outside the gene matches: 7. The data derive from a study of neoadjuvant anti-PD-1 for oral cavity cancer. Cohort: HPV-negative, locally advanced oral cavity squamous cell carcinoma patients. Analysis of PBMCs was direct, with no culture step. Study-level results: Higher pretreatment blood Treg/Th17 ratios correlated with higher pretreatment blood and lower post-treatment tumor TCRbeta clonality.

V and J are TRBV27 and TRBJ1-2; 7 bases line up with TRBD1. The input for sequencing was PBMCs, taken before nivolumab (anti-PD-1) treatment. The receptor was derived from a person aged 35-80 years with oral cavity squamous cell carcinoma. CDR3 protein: CASSATGTAYGYTF. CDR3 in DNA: TGTGCCAGCAGTGCCACCGGGACAGCCTATGGCTACACCTTC.